Following are 9 T cell receptor beta chains from one sample sequenced in a study of T cells in Graves' hyperthyroidism and ophthalmopathy. TCR beta CDR3 sequences were amplified from RNA transcripts. HTBI primers were the set used in a first-round RT-PCR of the TCR CDR3. TCRdb re-derived calls from the multiplex PCR reads in MiXCR, one entry per CDR3 protein. The sample has over 550,000 distinct CDR3 sequences, roughly 17% seen once. The sample comprised blood. All receptors derive from a young woman with Graves' hyperthyroidism.

The chain uses TRBV4-3 and TRBJ1-5; no definite D call. The V and J ends lost 0 bases and 3 bases respectively, with 6 bases between them. The CDR3 consists of 14 residues. Germline assignment: CDR1 LGHNA and CDR2 YSLEER. The CDR3 DNA reads TGCGCCAGCAGCCAAGATTGGACCAATCAGCCCCAGCATTTT. Its protein product is CASSQDWTNQPQHF.

The V gene is TRBV29-1, the J gene TRBJ2-4; 10 bases are a match to TRBD2. The CDR3 length is 16 residues. Germline V lookup: CDR1 SQVTM, CDR2 ANQGSEA. The junction had 19 bases not matched to a gene; V was cut back by 6 bases and J by 11 bases. In DNA form, the CDR3 reads TGCAGCGTCGATGGACTAGCGGATAGGGGGATAGACGTTCAGTACTTC. Amino acids: CSVDGLADRGIDVQYF.

This clonotype was detected ten times or more. This chain links TRBV4-2 with TRBJ2-1, with 8 bases lining up with TRBD2. Germline V gene lookup returns CDR1 LGHNA and CDR2 YNFKEQ. V dropped 0 bases and J dropped 7; count of bases not matched to a gene: 8. This CDR3 spans 16 amino acids. The CDR3 loop reads CASSQEGTLAVNEQFF. CDR3 nucleotide sequence: TGTGCCAGCAGCCAAGAAGGGACACTAGCGGTGAATGAGCAGTTCTTC.

The chain joins TRBV24-1 to TRBJ1-5; no clear D. The length of the CDR3 is 16 residues. Germline lookup yields CDR1 KGHDR and CDR2 SFDVKD. Trimming stripped 5 bases from V and 4 bases from J, with 17 bases between. CDR3 loop: CATSASRVGKNQPQHF. In DNA form, the CDR3 reads TGTGCCACCAGTGCGTCCCGGGTCGGGAAGAATCAGCCCCAGCATTTT.

The CDR3 reads CSARPQIAKNIQYF. Here the CDR3 DNA reads TGCAGTGCTAGACCCCAGATAGCCAAAAACATTCAGTACTTC. The chain carries TRBV20-1 and TRBJ2-4, with D uncertain. Trimming left V 2 bases short and J 0 bases short, with 8 bases between. This CDR3 region has 14 residues. Germline V gives CDR1 DFQATT, CDR2 SNEGSKA (reference sequence).

This clonotype was observed a handful of times. The gene calls are TRBV2 and TRBJ2-7; D is ambiguous. The V gene lost 1 base and the J gene lost 5 bases, with 12 bases spanning the gap. In germline, CDR1 is SNHLY, CDR2 FYNNEI. CDR3 length equals 14 residues. CDR3: CASSEDSGVDEQYF. The DNA for the CDR3 is TGTGCCAGCAGTGAAGACTCTGGAGTGGACGAGCAGTACTTC.

This clonotype was counted at least ten times. The chain couples TRBV28 to TRBJ1-4, with D hard to call. The CDR3 contains 15 residues. Germline CDR1 MDHEN, CDR2 SYDVKM. The V gene lost 6 bases and the J gene lost 0 bases, with 11 bases spanning the gap. The CDR3 bases are TGTGCCAGCAGGGACGGAGAGGCAACTAATGAAAAACTGTTTTTT. Translated, it gives CASRDGEATNEKLFF.

The chain carries TRBV18 and TRBJ2-5; 7 bases align to TRBD1. Germline V CDR1 and CDR2: KGHSH, LQKENI. With V trimmed by 3 bases and J by 5 bases, 3 bases remained unmatched. The CDR3 is 13 amino acids. The CDR3 loop reads CASSPSQGETQYF. The CDR3 coding sequence is TGTGCCAGCTCACCGTCACAGGGGGAGACCCAGTACTTC.

On this clonotype: One base away lies a much larger clone, so this may be a sequencing read error. This chain links TRBV20-1 with TRBJ2-2; D is tentatively TRBD1 or TRBD2 (5 bases each). The CDR3 covers 15 residues. Germline V lookup: CDR1 DFQATT, CDR2 SNEGSKA (reference sequence). CDR3 sequence: CSANRDAREAGELCF. CDR3 nucleotide sequence: TGCAGTGCAAACCGGGACGCCCGAGAGGCCGGGGAGCTGTGTTTT.